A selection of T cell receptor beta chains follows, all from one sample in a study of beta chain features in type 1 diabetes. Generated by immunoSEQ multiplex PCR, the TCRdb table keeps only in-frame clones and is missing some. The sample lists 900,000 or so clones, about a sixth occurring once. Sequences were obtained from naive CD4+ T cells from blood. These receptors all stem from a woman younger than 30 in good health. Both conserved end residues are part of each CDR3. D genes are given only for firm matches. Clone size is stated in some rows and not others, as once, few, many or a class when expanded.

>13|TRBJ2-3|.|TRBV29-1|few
TGCAGCGTTGAAGATCTCGGTGCGGATACGCAGTATTTT
CSVEDLGADTQYF
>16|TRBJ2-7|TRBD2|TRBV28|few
TGTGCCAGCAGTTTGCATACTAGCGGGAGGGCCCCCGAGCAGTACTTC
CASSLHTSGRAPEQYF
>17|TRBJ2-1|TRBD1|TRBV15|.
TGTGCCACCAGCAGAGAGCCGGGACAGGGACATACGGGAAAGCAGTTCTTC
CATSREPGQGHTGKQFF
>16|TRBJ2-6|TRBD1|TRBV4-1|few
TGCGCCAGCAGGGAAGGACAGGGGACTGGGGCCAACGTCCTGACTTTC
CASREGQGTGANVLTF
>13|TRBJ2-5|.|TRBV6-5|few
TGTGCCAGCAGTTACTCGATCATGGAGACCCAGTACTTC
CASSYSIMETQYF
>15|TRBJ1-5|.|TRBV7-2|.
TGTGCCAGCAGCTTAGACAGCGATAGCAATCAGCCCCAGCATTTT
CASSLDSDSNQPQHF
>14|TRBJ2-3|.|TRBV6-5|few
TGTGCCAGCAGTTACTCGGGACACACAGATACGCAGTATTTT
CASSYSGHTDTQYF
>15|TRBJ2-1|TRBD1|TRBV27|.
TGTGCCAGCAGTGGGCGGGACAGGTACCACAATGAGCAGTTCTTC
CASSGRDRYHNEQFF
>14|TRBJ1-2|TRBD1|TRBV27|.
TGTGCCAGCAGTCCCGGACAGGGAAGGTATGGCTACACCTTC
CASSPGQGRYGYTF
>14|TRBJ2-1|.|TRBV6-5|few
TGTGCCAGCAGTTACTCGAGGGTCTACAATGAGCAGTTCTTC
CASSYSRVYNEQFF
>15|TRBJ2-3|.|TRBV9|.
TGTGCCAGCAGCGTAGTAGGCATGTACACAGATACGCAGTATTTT
CASSVVGMYTDTQYF
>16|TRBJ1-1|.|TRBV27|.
TGTGCCAGCAGTTTACTGGGGAGGGAATGGAACACTGAAGCTTTCTTT
CASSLLGREWNTEAFF
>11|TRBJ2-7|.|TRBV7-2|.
TGTGCCAGCAGCCCCTCAGTAGAGCAGTACTTC
CASSPSVEQYF
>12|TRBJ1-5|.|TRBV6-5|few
TGTGCCAGCAGTTACTCGCGGGGTCCCCAGCATTTT
CASSYSRGPQHF
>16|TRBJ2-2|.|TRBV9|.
TGTGCCAGCAGCGCCCTCCGGGCAGGGGCCACCGGGGAGCTGTTTTTT
CASSALRAGATGELFF
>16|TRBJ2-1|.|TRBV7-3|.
TGTGCCAGCAGCTACACAGGGCTGAGCTCCTACAATGAGCAGTTCTTC
CASSYTGLSSYNEQFF
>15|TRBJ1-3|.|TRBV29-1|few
TGCAGCGTGGGGTGGGTTACAGGGCCTGGAAACACCATATATTTT
CSVGWVTGPGNTIYF
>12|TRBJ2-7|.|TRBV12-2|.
TGTGCAAGTCGCTTAGAGGGCTACGAGCAGTACTTC
CASRLEGYEQYF
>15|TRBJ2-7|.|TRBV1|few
TGCACCAGCAGCCAAGATCAGGGGTGCTCCTACGAGCAGTACTTC
CTSSQDQGCSYEQYF
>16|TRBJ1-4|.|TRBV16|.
TGTGCCAGCAGCCTATATCGCGCACGCACAAATGAAAAACTGTTTTTT
CASSLYRARTNEKLFF
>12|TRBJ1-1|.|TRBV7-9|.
TGTGCCAGCAGCCAGATAAACAGTGAAGCTTTCTTT
CASSQINSEAFF
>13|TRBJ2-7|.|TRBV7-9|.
TGTGCCAGCAGCTTAGACGGAACCTACGAGCAGTACTTC
CASSLDGTYEQYF
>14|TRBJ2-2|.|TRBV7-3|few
TGTGCCAGCAGCTTAGTTGCGGGCACCGGGGAGCTGTTTTTT
CASSLVAGTGELFF
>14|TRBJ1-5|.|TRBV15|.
TGTGCCACCAGCAGAGATCATGGGAATCAGCCCCAGCATTTT
CATSRDHGNQPQHF
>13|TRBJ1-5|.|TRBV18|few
TGTGCCAGCTCACCGCCAGGAAATCAGCCCCAGCATTTT
CASSPPGNQPQHF
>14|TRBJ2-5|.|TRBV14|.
TGTGCCAGCAGCCAAGGCGGGAAGAAAGAGACCCAGTACTTC
CASSQGGKKETQYF
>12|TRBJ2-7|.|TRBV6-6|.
TGTGCCAGCTTAAGTGATTCATACGAGCAGTACTTC
CASLSDSYEQYF
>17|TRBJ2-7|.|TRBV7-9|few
TGTGCCAGCAGCTTAGCGGGGAAATGGGACGGGACTTACGAGCAGTACTTC
CASSLAGKWDGTYEQYF
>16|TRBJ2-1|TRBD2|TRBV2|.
TGTGCCAGCAGACGCCACGGGACTAGCGGTAACAATGAGCAGTTCTTC
CASRRHGTSGNNEQFF
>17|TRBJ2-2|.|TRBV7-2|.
TGTGCCAGCGGTGCTAAGACTAGTCCCCCCACCACCGGGGAGCTGTTTTTT
CASGAKTSPPTTGELFF
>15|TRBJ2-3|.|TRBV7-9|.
TGTGCCAGCAGCTTGACAGCCTCGGGCACAGATACGCAGTATTTT
CASSLTASGTDTQYF
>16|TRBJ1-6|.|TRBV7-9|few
TGTGCCAGCAGCATAGGCGGGGGGTTGCGGAATTCACCCCTCCACTTT
CASSIGGGLRNSPLHF
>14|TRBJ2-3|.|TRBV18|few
TGTGCCAGCTCACCACTAGCTTTGGGAGATACGCAGTATTTT
CASSPLALGDTQYF
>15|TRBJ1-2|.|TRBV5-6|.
TGTGCCAGCAGCAAACGACCAGGCGGGATTGATGGCTACACCTTC
CASSKRPGGIDGYTF
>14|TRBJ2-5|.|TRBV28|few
TGTGCTACCCACTACACAGGCGTCAAAGAGACCCAGTACTTC
CATHYTGVKETQYF
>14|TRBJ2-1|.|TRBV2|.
TGTGCCAGCAGTGAAGAATCTGGGTTGAGTGAGCAGTTCTTC
CASSEESGLSEQFF
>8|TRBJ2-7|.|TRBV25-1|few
TGTGCCCGTTTAGAATCACCCTTC
CARLESPF
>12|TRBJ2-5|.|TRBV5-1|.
TGCGCCAGCATGGCAGGGGTAGGGACCCAGTACTTC
CASMAGVGTQYF